This T cell receptor (beta chain) stems from a study of blood T cell repertoires in COVID-19. CDR3 size: 15 residues. V lost 6 bases to trimming and J lost 6 bases, with 21 bases between them. The germline gives CDR1 SGHRS, CDR2 YFSETQ. Some clones are missing from TCRdb's copy, which holds only in-frame ones; the method was immunoSEQ multiplex PCR. The table includes 250,000 to 350,000 clones, roughly 88% detected once. The sequence was obtained from a woman in her 50s with acute or convalescent COVID-19. Sequencing was carried out using peripheral blood. This chain connects TRBV5-1 to TRBJ1-2; D gene uncertain. The CDR3: CASTSRLAEENGYTF. The CDR3 DNA reads as TGCGCCAGCACCTCTAGATTGGCAGAAGAAAATGGCTACACCTTC.